This T cell receptor beta chain was captured by sequencing in a study of a mutant IDH1 vaccine in newly diagnosed glioma. The wider study: Vaccination began 4-6 weeks post radiotherapy alone, or with temozolomide cycles. Former treatment meant radiotherapy, temozolomide, or both; the majority had gotten both. Overall study findings and caveats: Of all patients, 85% to 95% showed vaccine-induced immune responses.

The J segment lost 5 bases and the V segment lost 4 bases, leaving 18 bases of the junction unmatched. CDR1 SGDLS and CDR2 YYNGEE come from the germline V gene. This CDR3 is 18 amino acids long. Time point noted: week 23, last vaccination. Each vaccine dose was 300 ug of mutant IDH1 20-mer peptide, with topical imiquimod. There were new WHO grade 3 or 4 astrocytomas in the donors, and these were IDH1-mutant and ATRX-lost. Note on this clone: Its antigen is currently unknown.

TCRdb's copy holds only in-frame clones and misses some; the assay was immunoSEQ multiplex PCR. The sample consists of about 56,000 clones, about 87% of them appearing once. The sequence was obtained from a man aged 35-49 years with glioma. Sequences were derived from PBMCs, sampled from a glioma patient whose treatment included an IDH1 peptide vaccine. The rearrangement joins TRBV9 to TRBJ2-5, with 9 bases lining up with TRBD2. CDR3 protein: CASSTPPRREGMEETQYF. DNA of the CDR3: TGTGCCAGCAGCACCCCCCCCCGGCGGGAGGGCATGGAGGAGACCCAGTACTTC.